Each of the 22 T cell receptor beta chains below was sequenced from the same sample in a study of blood T cell repertoires in COVID-19 (dated by TCRdb to the early 2020s). Libraries were prepared through the immunoSEQ multiplex PCR assay. The source is immuneACCESS, and TCRdb retained only in-frame sequences with V and J called. Part of the clones is not carried over; for the studies checked, unresolved V genes explain less than half of this, and the remainder is unexplained. The sample table records around 80,000 clones; roughly 80% of these occur just once. The leading ten clones occupy around 4.8% of the sample. Sequencing was carried out using peripheral blood. All receptors derive from a woman of 80 years or more with active or convalescent COVID-19.

The chain employs TRBV7-3 and TRBJ1-2, with 9 bases fitting TRBD1. Germline CDR1 is SGHTA and CDR2 is FQGTGA. V gave up 5 bases and J gave up 7 bases; unmatched junction bases: 14. This CDR3 comprises 16 residues. The CDR3 DNA reads TGTGCCAGCAGCCCACAACCACTGACAGGGGGTGGTGGCTACACCTTC. Encoded protein: CASSPQPLTGGGGYTF.

This chain connects TRBV7-8 to TRBJ2-1, with TRBD2 matching 11 bases. This CDR3 comprises 15 residues. The trim removed 5 bases at V and 5 bases at J, leaving 5 bases unmatched. Per germline, CDR1 SGHVS and CDR2 FQNEAQ. The CDR3 DNA sequence: TGTGCCAGCAGCAGAACTAGCGGGAGTAACAATGAGCAGTTCTTC. As protein: CASSRTSGSNNEQFF.

The chain links TRBV4-1 to TRBJ2-7; 8 bases are a match to TRBD2. Trimming took 3 bases from V and 5 from J; bases not matched to a gene: 6. Germline V gene data show CDR1 as MGHRA and CDR2 as YSYEKL. CDR3 length: 14 residues. The DNA of the CDR3 is TGCGCCAGCAGCCAGTCCGGGGGGGTTAACGAGCAGTACTTC. This gives the protein CASSQSGGVNEQYF.

J is TRBJ2-1 and V is TRBV19, with 9 bases that match TRBD1. Germline trimming cut 5 bases from V and 6 bases from J; bases unmatched to any gene: 8. Germline V gives CDR1 LNHDA, CDR2 SQIVND (reference sequence). The CDR3 runs to 15 residues. The CDR3 spells CASSENRGLGNEQFF. CDR3 coding DNA: TGTGCCAGTAGTGAGAACAGGGGGCTGGGCAATGAGCAGTTCTTC.

V and J are TRBV27 and TRBJ2-7, with unresolved D. Germline lookup yields CDR1 MNHEY and CDR2 SMNVEV (reference sequence). This CDR3 has 12 amino acids. V lost 4 bases and J lost 0, with 4 bases in between. The chain's CDR3 is CASSSLSYEQYF. The CDR3 region has the DNA TGTGCCAGCAGTTCCCTCTCCTACGAGCAGTACTTC.

The chain's CDR3 is CASKGVGEQYF. For the CDR3, the DNA is TGTGCCAGTAAGGGGGTAGGCGAGCAGTACTTC. The genes are TRBV19 and TRBJ2-7, with D possibly TRBD1 on 6 matching bases. The CDR3 totals 11 residues. Between the trimmed V and J ends, which lost 7 bases and 6 bases, there was a span of 10 bases. Germline lookup yields CDR1 LNHDA and CDR2 SQIVND (reference sequence).

V usage is TRBV28 and J usage is TRBJ1-2; no definite D call. Germline assignment: CDR1 MDHEN and CDR2 SYDVKM. The CDR3 sequence is 13 residues long. The V gene lost 3 bases and the J gene lost 1 base, with 6 bases spanning the gap. CDR3 coding DNA: TGTGCCAGCAGTTTCGGGGTTAACTATGGCTACACCTTC. Translating gives CASSFGVNYGYTF.

This clone was observed a few times. This rearrangement joins TRBV19 to TRBJ1-1; tentative D call: TRBD1 (5 bases). The V end lost 7 bases, the J end lost 3 bases, and 15 bases lay between the germline ends. Germline loops: CDR1 LNHDA, CDR2 SQIVND (reference sequence). The CDR3 is made up of 14 amino acids. This CDR3 reads CASIDGGGDTEAFF. The DNA for the CDR3 is TGTGCCAGTATCGACGGGGGTGGGGACACTGAAGCTTTCTTT.

The chain joins TRBV6-4 to TRBJ2-1, with D possibly TRBD1 on 6 matching bases. This CDR3 is 15 amino acids long. Germline V gene sequence: CDR1 MRHNA, CDR2 SNTAGT. Deletions cut 8 bases from V and 10 bases from J, with 24 bases between. CDR3 nucleotide sequence: TGTGCCAGCTCCCGCAGTTTTCTAGCCCAGGGGGAGCAGTTCTTC. Translating it yields CASSRSFLAQGEQFF.

The CDR3 DNA follows: TGTGCCAGCAACCGGGTTGTGAATGAGCAGTTCTTC. Protein sequence: CASNRVVNEQFF. The rearrangement links TRBV2 to TRBJ2-1; D is unclear. This CDR3 has 12 residues. The V end was cut by 7 bases, the J end by 7 bases, with 11 bases between. Per the germline V gene, CDR1 is SNHLY and CDR2 is FYNNEI.

J is TRBJ1-1 and V is TRBV2; the D gene is possibly TRBD1 (5 bases). The V gene's germline CDR1 is SNHLY and CDR2 FYNNEI. V lost 2 bases, J lost 6 bases, and 13 bases lay in between. This CDR3 has 14 residues. The CDR3 here is CASSERGGFAEAFF. The CDR3 nucleotides are TGTGCCAGCAGTGAACGGGGGGGATTCGCTGAAGCTTTCTTT.

The chain has TRBV11-2 and TRBJ2-2, with 7 bases lining up with TRBD1. The CDR3 loop spans 14 amino acids. Germline V gene lookup returns CDR1 SGHAT and CDR2 FQNNGV. J gave up 7 bases and V 6 bases, and 8 bases lay outside the gene matches. CDR3 protein: CASSNRGRGGELFF. As DNA, the CDR3 is TGTGCCAGCAGTAACAGGGGCCGAGGCGGGGAGCTGTTTTTT.

A few counts support this clone. V usage is TRBV6-1 and J usage is TRBJ1-6, with D perhaps matching TRBD1 (5 bases). Germline values: CDR1 MNHNS, CDR2 SASEGT. V was clipped by 1 base and J by 8 bases, with 18 bases between them. The CDR3 contains 17 residues. CDR3 DNA sequence: TGTGCCAGCAGTGAAGGGGTAAGGGAGGACAACTATTCACCCCTCCACTTT. It encodes CASSEGVREDNYSPLHF.

The genes are TRBV11-2 and TRBJ2-7; 13 positions agree with TRBD2. The CDR3 is 18 residues long. Germline values: CDR1 SGHAT, CDR2 FQNNGV. The V gene end was trimmed by 6 bases and the J gene end by 7 bases; junction bases not matched to a gene: 18. In nucleotides, the CDR3 is TGTGCCAGCAGACAACCGGGACTAGCGGGAACCAAGGTAGGGGAGCAGTACTTC. The encoded protein is CASRQPGLAGTKVGEQYF. The full variable domain, completed using reference TRBV11-2 and TRBJ2-7, is EAGVAQSPRYKIIEKRQSVAFWCNPISGHATLYWYQQILGQGPKLLIQFQNNGVVDDSQLPKDRFSAERLKGVDSTLKIQPAKLEDSAVYLCASRQPGLAGTKVGEQYFGPGTRLTVT.

The rearrangement joins TRBV6-5 to TRBJ2-7; 10 nucleotides align to TRBD2. The V segment lost 8 bases and the J segment 3 bases; nucleotides outside the gene matches: 4. The length of the CDR3 is 13 residues. Germline CDR1 reads MNHEY; CDR2 reads SVGAGI. CDR3: CASGGLANYEQYF. In DNA form, the CDR3 reads TGTGCCAGCGGGGGACTAGCGAACTACGAGCAGTACTTC.

V is TRBV7-2 and J is TRBJ2-7, with 7 bases that match TRBD2. Germline loops: CDR1 SGHTA, CDR2 FQGNSA. The CDR3 sequence is 14 residues long. V lost 5 bases to trimming and J lost 1 base; unmatched junction nucleotides: 5. CDR3 region: CASSPRLASYEQYF. CDR3 in DNA: TGTGCCAGCAGCCCAAGACTAGCATCCTACGAGCAGTACTTC.

J is TRBJ2-5 and V is TRBV18; 8 bases are a match to TRBD1. The CDR3 spans 14 residues. Germline V gene lookup returns CDR1 KGHSH and CDR2 LQKENI. V gave up 0 bases and J gave up 7 bases; unmatched junction bases: 4. For the CDR3, the DNA is TGTGCCAGCTCACCACCGGACAGGGATGGGACCCAGTACTTC. This translates into CASSPPDRDGTQYF.

This chain uses TRBV3-1 (or the pseudogene TRBV3-2) with TRBJ2-5; 7 bases align to TRBD1. There are 21 residues in the CDR3. Germline CDR1 LGHDT, CDR2 YNNKEL (reference sequence). V shed 0 bases and J 0 bases; nucleotides not matched to a gene: 19. The CDR3 coding sequence is TGTGCCAGCAGCCAAGATTGGTCCTATAGGGGGCGAGCCCTTTACCAAGAGACCCAGTACTTC. Its translation: CASSQDWSYRGRALYQETQYF.

The chain is built from TRBV7-9 and TRBJ1-6; D possibly corresponds to TRBD1 (5 bases). The V end was cut by 5 bases, the J end by 0 bases, with 17 bases between. The CDR3 contains 18 residues. The germline CDR1 and CDR2 sequences are SEHNR and FQNEAQ (reference sequence). The CDR3 protein is CASSLGTGGSSYNSPLHF. The CDR3 DNA is TGTGCCAGCAGCCTCGGGACCGGGGGGAGCTCCTATAATTCACCCCTCCACTTT.

This chain joins TRBV27 and TRBJ1-4, with D possibly matching TRBD1 (5 bases). This CDR3 has 16 residues. The V and J ends lost 4 bases and 2 bases respectively, with 14 bases between them. CDR1 is MNHEY, CDR2 SMNVEV, per germline (reference sequence). CDR3 DNA sequence: TGTGCCAGCAGTTGGGGCCCTGGCCGCACTAATGAAAAACTGTTTTTT. It specifies CASSWGPGRTNEKLFF.

The chain carries TRBV6-5 and TRBJ1-2, with 7 nucleotides matching TRBD1. The germline CDR1 and CDR2 sequences are MNHEY and SVGAGI. The length of the CDR3 is 12 residues. J gave up 2 bases and V 8 bases, and 2 bases lay outside the gene matches. The chain's CDR3 is CASSGQNYGYTF. CDR3 DNA sequence: TGTGCCAGCTCGGGACAGAACTATGGCTACACCTTC.

This chain connects TRBV7-8 to TRBJ1-2; weak D call: TRBD1 (5 bases). V was shortened by 5 bases and J by 4 bases, with 17 bases between the two germline ends. Germline-derived CDR1 and CDR2 are SGHVS and FQNEAQ. The CDR3 runs to 15 residues. In nucleotides, the CDR3 is TGTGCCAGCAGCCCTAAGGTCGGCGGGGCCTATGGCTACACCTTC. Encoded protein: CASSPKVGGAYGYTF.